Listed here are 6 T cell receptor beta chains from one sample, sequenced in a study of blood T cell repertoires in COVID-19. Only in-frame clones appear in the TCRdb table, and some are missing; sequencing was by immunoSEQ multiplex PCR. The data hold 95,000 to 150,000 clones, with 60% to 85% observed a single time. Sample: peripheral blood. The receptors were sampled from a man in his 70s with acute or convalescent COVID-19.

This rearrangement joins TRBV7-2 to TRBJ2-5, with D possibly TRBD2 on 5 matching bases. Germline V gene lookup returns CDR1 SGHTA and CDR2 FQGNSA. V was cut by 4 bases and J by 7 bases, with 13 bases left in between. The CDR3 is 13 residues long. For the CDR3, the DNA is TGTGCCAGCAGCTCCTCCCCCGGGGTGACCCAGTACTTC. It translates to CASSSSPGVTQYF. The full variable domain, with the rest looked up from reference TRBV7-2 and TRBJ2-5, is GAGVSQSPSNKVTEKGKDVELRCDPISGHTALYWYRQSLGQGLEFLIYFQGNSAPDKSGLPSDRFSAERTGGSVSTLTIQRTQQEDSAVYLCASSSSPGVTQYFGPGTRLLVL.

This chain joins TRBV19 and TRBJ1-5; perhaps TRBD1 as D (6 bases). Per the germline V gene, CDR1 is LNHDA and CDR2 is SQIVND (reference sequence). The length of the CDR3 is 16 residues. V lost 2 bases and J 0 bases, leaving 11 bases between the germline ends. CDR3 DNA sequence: TGTGCCAGTAGTATAAAGACAGGTCCTAGCAATCAGCCCCAGCATTTT. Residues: CASSIKTGPSNQPQHF.

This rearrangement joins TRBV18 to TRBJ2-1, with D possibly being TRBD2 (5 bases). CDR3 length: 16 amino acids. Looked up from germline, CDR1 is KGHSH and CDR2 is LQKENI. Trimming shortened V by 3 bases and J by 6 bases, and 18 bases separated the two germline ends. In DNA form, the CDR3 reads TGTGCCAGCTCACCTGACCCTGGGAGTCTTTCCAATGAGCAGTTCTTC. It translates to CASSPDPGSLSNEQFF.

CDR3 loop: CASSPLAFF. CDR3 sequence (DNA): TGTGCCAGCAGCCCACTAGCTTTCTTT. J is TRBJ1-1 and V is TRBV7-7; D not certain. The CDR3 has 9 amino acids. V lost 5 bases to trimming and J lost 10 bases, with 5 bases between them. Germline V gene data show CDR1 as SSHAT and CDR2 as FNYEAQ (reference sequence).

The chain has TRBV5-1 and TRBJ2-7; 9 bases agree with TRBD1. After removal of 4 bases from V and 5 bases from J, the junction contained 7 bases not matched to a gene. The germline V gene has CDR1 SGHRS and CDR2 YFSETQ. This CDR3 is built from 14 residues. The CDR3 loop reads CASSPGDRAHEQYF. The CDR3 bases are TGCGCCAGCAGCCCAGGGGACAGGGCCCACGAGCAGTACTTC.

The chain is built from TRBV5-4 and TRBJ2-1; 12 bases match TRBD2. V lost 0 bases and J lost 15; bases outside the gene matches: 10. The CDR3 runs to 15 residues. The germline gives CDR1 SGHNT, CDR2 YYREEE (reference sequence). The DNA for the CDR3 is TGTGCCAGCAGCTTGGATCCTAGCGGGGGGGGCCTAGCGTTCTTC. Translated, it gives CASSLDPSGGGLAFF.